This TCR beta chain was sequenced in a study of identical twins (TCRdb year 2016). Concerning the study at large: TCR alpha and beta repertoires from monozygotic twins, unrelated adults of various ages and cord blood were deep-sequenced to test whether fetal clonotypes persist. To rule out contamination, replicate twin experiments were performed at different times with different library preparation protocols. On the study overall, not on this receptor specifically: A weaker excess of twin sharing was found in beta out-of-frame sequences because the signal-to-noise ratio was lowered by fewer shared sequences. Abundant cord blood beta clonotypes carried fewer insertions; young adult naive repertoires showed a weaker similar trend, while memory repertoires showed none. Out-of-frame TCR alpha sequences shared between twins showed an excess of low generation-probability sequences compared with coincidental sharing between unrelated individuals. Out-of-frame TCR alpha sharing in monozygotic twins was systematically underestimated by recombination models, whereas sharing between unrelated individuals was in agreement with the recombination models. Invariant T cells such as MAIT and iNKT could partly confound zero-insertion analyses, although diverse VJ usage argued against such confounding for most clonotypes. Because the same donors could not be followed over many years, the conclusions relied on cross-sectional statistical analysis.

A few counts support this clonotype. Its antigen has not been determined. Per-base qualities were not stored, and no clone one base away is much larger. Every donor in the study was a healthy Caucasian. Three pairs of female monozygotic twins, all aged about 18 to 29 years, were included in the twin cohort. The RNA used for TCR libraries was isolated from peripheral blood mononuclear cells. The library was generated by 5' RACE. Instrument on record: Illumina HiSeq 2000. A universal primer binding site was introduced by template switching, and a unique molecular identifier was present in the final cDNA, enabling accurate counting of TCR cDNA molecules. Specific primers in the conserved constant-segment region were used to synthesize first-strand cDNA for the TCR alpha and beta chains. To control for contamination, each cDNA library was double barcoded with a SMART-Mk sample barcode plus Illumina barcodes. TruSeq adapter sequences along with Illumina sample barcodes were introduced in two successive PCR steps. TCR alpha and beta cDNA libraries were sequenced on the Illumina HiSeq platform with custom primers. The original methods were these. MiGEC was used to process raw reads and extract unique molecular identifiers, and MiXCR was used to find CDR3 positions. Recombination models were inferred per individual with the repgenHMM and IGoR tools using an EM algorithm. Shared clonotypes were analyzed with the tcR package in R, and sharing was normalized by the product of cloneset sizes. To study raw recombination free of thymic and clonal selection effects, out-of-frame nonproductive sequences were analyzed. TCRdb itself trimmed the public reads at Q25 with fastp, ran MiXCR and retained productive beta chains. Every distinct CDR3 protein forms one entry, paired with its most common genes and DNA. None of the V and J calls come from the authors' own analysis; TCRdb made them. The sample table shows about 900,000 distinct CDR3 sequences, and approximately 13% are seen once. The biggest ten clones account for 1.5% to 2% of the sample.

A further study also used this sample, focusing on yellow fever vaccine responses in identical twins. That second report states: The authors reported that the T cell response to vaccination in identical twins appeared partly convergent and partly personalized. The study precisely tracked vaccine-responding T cell clones in identical twins.

The specimen sequenced was PBMCs. The clonotype originates from a woman aged 18-35 years in good health.

The nucleotide sequence reads TGTGCCAGCACTGCTAGCGGGGGGGCCAACAATGAGCAGTTCTTC. Its protein is CASTASGGANNEQFF. This chain is built from TRBV12-3 or TRBV12-4 and TRBJ2-1; the junction holds 12 bases that match TRBD2. The CDR3 holds 15 amino acids from the cysteine to the phenylalanine. Only CDR3 DNA is held: 45 bases, read in frame from base 1. V is pruned by 7 bases and J by 5 bases, leaving 6 bases of the junction without a gene match.